This T cell receptor beta chain comes out of a study of response to subunit inactivated influenza vaccine. TCRdb passed the RT-PCR reads through MiXCR, listing each CDR3 protein once. Of over 400,000 distinct CDR3 sequences detected, 10% to 15% appear once; the ten largest clones hold about an eighth. The specimen was PBMCs from blood, collected 40 to 50 days after vaccination. The TCR originated in a man aged 50-60 years who received an inactivated influenza vaccine.

CDR3 residues: CASSQPNLGQTEAFF. The CDR3 DNA follows: TGTGCCAGCAGCCAACCTAACCTTGGGCAGACTGAAGCTTTCTTT. The genes are TRBV6-1 and TRBJ1-1; D call uncertain. The ends were cut back, 6 bases at V and 5 bases at J, with 19 bases in the middle. Per germline, CDR1 MNHNS and CDR2 SASEGT. The CDR3 consists of 15 residues.